A single sample gave rise to the 8 T cell receptor beta chains below, sequenced in a study of shared clonotypes between healthy human individuals. The repertoire was sequenced with immunoSEQ multiplex PCR; TCRdb's copy has only in-frame clones and lacks some. The table includes 2 million to 3 million clones, approximately 93% detected once. The specimen was naive CD4+ T cells from PBMCs. Sample subset: CD45RA+ positively selected. These receptors were obtained from a man aged 18 to 29 in good health. Some clones in this sample may be carry-over from other donors' samples.

The genes are TRBV28 and TRBJ1-5; no clear D. The CDR3 has 15 amino acids. V dropped 2 bases and J dropped 0 bases, with 8 bases sitting between them. Germline V gives CDR1 MDHEN, CDR2 SYDVKM. CDR3 in amino acids: CASSLRSGSNQPQHF. The CDR3 DNA reads TGTGCCAGCAGTTTACGGTCCGGTAGCAATCAGCCCCAGCATTTT.

A word on this clone: Other nucleotide sequences in the sample specify the same CDR3. This sequence joins TRBV5-1 and TRBJ2-1, with D uncertain. Trimming took off 0 bases at V and 2 bases at J, with 9 bases between the two ends. The germline CDR1 and CDR2 sequences are SGHRS and YFSETQ. The CDR3 covers 15 residues. The CDR3 region has the DNA TGCGCCAGCAGCTTGGACTCGGGTCCCTACAATGAGCAGTTCTTC. Translation: CASSLDSGPYNEQFF.

This chain links TRBV7-7 with TRBJ2-7; D tentatively fits TRBD1 or TRBD2 (5 bases each). This CDR3 spans 14 amino acids. V was cut by 1 base and J by 3 bases, with 10 bases left in between. Germline CDR1 is SSHAT and CDR2 is FNYEAQ (reference sequence). This CDR3 is CASSLGGVGYEQYF. CDR3 nucleotide sequence: TGTGCCAGCAGCTTAGGAGGGGTTGGCTACGAGCAGTACTTC.

The V gene is TRBV30, the J gene TRBJ1-2, with 7 bases identical to TRBD1. The length of the CDR3 is 14 residues. V was clipped by 3 bases and J by 4 bases; unmatched bases: 8. Germline CDR1 GTSNPN, CDR2 SVGIG (reference sequence). The CDR3 protein is CAWREDRDTYGYTF. The CDR3 region has the DNA TGTGCCTGGAGGGAAGACAGGGACACCTATGGCTACACCTTC.

Note on this clone: Different DNA sequences within this sample yield the same CDR3. J is TRBJ1-1 and V is TRBV18, with 10 bases matching TRBD1. Germline V gives CDR1 KGHSH, CDR2 LQKENI. The J segment lost 4 bases and the V segment lost 4 bases, leaving 3 bases of the junction unmatched. The length of the CDR3 is 14 residues. Here the CDR3 reads CASSRQGAGTEAFF. The CDR3 DNA follows: TGTGCCAGCTCACGACAGGGGGCGGGCACTGAAGCTTTCTTT. The full variable domain, rest sourced from reference TRBV18 and TRBJ1-1, is NAGVMQNPRHLVRRRGQEARLRCSPMKGHSHVYWYRQLPEEGLKFMVYLQKENIIDESGMPKERFSAEFPKEGPSILRIQQVVRGDSAAYFCASSRQGAGTEAFFGQGTRLTVV.

This chain uses TRBV30 with TRBJ1-3, with D unresolved. Trimming removed 6 bases at V and 0 bases at J, with 15 bases between. The CDR3 loop spans 15 amino acids. Germline assignment: CDR1 GTSNPN and CDR2 SVGIG (reference sequence). In nucleotides, the CDR3 is TGTGCCTGCAATCAAAATCGGTACTCTGGAAACACCATATATTTT. Its translation is CACNQNRYSGNTIYF.

This clone was seen a single time. The chain recombines TRBV7-9 with TRBJ1-1; D is uncertain. V shed 1 base and J shed 3 bases, with 9 bases lying between them. This CDR3 is 14 amino acids long. Germline lookup yields CDR1 SEHNR and CDR2 FQNEAQ (reference sequence). The CDR3 DNA sequence: TGTGCCAGCAGCTTAGAAGGGTCTCACACTGAAGCTTTCTTT. This sequence encodes CASSLEGSHTEAFF.

This chain links TRBV7-2 with TRBJ1-2; D is perhaps TRBD1 (6 bases). The length of the CDR3 is 12 residues. Germline assignment: CDR1 SGHTA and CDR2 FQGNSA. With 2 bases removed from V and 8 bases from J, the gap between germline ends came to 9 bases. This chain's CDR3 is CASSLPGQGYTF. The CDR3 nucleotides read TGTGCCAGCAGCTTACCAGGACAGGGCTACACCTTC.